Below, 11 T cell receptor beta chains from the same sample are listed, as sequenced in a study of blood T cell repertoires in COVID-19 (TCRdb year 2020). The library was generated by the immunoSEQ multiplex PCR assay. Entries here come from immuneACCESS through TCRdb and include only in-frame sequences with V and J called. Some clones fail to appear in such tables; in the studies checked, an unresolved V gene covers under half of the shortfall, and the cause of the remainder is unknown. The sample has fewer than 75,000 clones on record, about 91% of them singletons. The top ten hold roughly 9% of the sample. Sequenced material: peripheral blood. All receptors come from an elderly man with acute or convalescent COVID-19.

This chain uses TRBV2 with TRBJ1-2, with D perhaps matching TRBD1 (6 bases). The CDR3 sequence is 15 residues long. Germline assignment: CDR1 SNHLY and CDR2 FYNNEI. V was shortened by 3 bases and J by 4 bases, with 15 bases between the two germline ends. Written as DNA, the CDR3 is TGTGCCAGCAGTGAGCTCTCGACAGGCTTCTATGGCTACACCTTC. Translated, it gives CASSELSTGFYGYTF.

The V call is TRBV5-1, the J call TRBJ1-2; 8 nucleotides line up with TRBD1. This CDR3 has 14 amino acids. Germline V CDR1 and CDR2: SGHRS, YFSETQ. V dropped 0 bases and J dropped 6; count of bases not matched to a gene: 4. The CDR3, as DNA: TGCGCCAGCAGCTTGGGACAGGGGTATGATGGCTACACCTTC. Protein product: CASSLGQGYDGYTF.

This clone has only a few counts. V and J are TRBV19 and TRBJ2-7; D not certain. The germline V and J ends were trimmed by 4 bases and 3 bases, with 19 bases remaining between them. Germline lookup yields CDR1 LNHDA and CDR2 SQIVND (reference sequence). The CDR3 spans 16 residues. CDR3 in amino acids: CASSSFSQTASYEQYF. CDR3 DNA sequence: TGTGCCAGTAGTAGCTTCTCGCAGACTGCGAGCTACGAGCAGTACTTC.

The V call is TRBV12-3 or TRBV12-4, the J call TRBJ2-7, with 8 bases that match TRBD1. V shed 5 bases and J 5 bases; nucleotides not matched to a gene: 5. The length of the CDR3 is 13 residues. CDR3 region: CASSLRGHDEQYF. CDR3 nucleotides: TGTGCCAGCAGTCTCAGGGGGCACGACGAGCAGTACTTC.

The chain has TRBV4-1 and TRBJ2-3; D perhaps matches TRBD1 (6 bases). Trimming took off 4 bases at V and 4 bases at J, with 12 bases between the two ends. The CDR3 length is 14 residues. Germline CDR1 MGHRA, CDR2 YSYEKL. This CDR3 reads CASSPRTDPDTQYF. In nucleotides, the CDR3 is TGCGCCAGCAGCCCCCGGACAGACCCAGATACGCAGTATTTT.

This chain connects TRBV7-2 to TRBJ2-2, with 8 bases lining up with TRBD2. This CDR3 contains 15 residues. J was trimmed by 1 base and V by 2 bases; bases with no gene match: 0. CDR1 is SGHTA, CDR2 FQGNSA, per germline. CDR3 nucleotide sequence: TGTGCCAGCAGCTTAAGCGGGGGGAACACCGGGGAGCTGTTTTTT. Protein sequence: CASSLSGGNTGELFF.

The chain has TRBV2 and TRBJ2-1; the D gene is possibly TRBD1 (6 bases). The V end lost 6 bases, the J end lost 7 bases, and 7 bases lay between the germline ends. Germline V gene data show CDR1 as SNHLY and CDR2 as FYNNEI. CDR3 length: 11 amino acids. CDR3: CASSRGNEQFF. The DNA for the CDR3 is TGTGCCAGCAGCAGGGGTAATGAGCAGTTCTTC.

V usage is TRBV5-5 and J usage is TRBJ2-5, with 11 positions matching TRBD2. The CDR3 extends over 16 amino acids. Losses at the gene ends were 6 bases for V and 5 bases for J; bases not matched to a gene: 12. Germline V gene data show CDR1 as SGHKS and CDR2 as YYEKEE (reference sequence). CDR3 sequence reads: CASNILAGDTLETQYF. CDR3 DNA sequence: TGTGCCAGCAACATACTAGCGGGAGATACTTTGGAGACCCAGTACTTC.

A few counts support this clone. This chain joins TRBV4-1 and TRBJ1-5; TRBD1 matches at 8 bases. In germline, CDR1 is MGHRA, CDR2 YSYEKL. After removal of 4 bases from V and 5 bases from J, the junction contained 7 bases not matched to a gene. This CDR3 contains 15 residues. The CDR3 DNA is TGCGCCAGCAGCCCGGACAGGGCTGGGTATCAGCCCCAGCATTTT. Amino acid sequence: CASSPDRAGYQPQHF.

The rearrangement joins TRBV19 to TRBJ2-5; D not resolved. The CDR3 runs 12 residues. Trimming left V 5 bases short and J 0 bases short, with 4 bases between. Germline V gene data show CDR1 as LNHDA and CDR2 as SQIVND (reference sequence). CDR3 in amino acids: CASSPNQETQYF. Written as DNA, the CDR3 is TGTGCCAGTAGTCCCAACCAAGAGACCCAGTACTTC.

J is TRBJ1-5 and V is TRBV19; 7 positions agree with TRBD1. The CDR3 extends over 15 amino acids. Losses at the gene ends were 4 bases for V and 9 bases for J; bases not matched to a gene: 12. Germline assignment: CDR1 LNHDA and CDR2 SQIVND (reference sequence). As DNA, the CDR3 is TGTGCCAGTAGTACCCTGACAGGGAGTGCGGGGCCCCAGCATTTT. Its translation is CASSTLTGSAGPQHF.